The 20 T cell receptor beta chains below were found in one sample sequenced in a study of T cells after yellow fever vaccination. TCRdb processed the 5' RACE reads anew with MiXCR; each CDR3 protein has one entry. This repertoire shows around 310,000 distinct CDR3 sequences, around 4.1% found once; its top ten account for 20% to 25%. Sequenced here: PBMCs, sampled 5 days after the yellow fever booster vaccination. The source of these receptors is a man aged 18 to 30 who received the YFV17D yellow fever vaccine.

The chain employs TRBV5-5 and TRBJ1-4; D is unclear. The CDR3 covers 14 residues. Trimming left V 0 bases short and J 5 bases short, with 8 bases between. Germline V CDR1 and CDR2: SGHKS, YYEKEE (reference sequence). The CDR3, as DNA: TGTGCCAGCAGCTTGGTTAGGACGAATGAAAAACTGTTTTTT. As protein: CASSLVRTNEKLFF.

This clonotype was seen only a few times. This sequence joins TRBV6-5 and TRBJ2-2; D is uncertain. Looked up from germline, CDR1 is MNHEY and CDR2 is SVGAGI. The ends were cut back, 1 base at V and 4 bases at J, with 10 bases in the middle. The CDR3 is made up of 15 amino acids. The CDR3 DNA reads TGTGCCAGCAGTTACTACCTGTCGGGCACCGGGGAGCTGTTTTTT. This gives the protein CASSYYLSGTGELFF.

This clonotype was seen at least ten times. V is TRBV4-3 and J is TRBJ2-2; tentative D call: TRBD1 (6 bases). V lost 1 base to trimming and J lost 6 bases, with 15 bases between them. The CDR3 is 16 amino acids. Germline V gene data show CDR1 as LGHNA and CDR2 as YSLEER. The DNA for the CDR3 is TGCGCCAGCAGCCAAGCCCGGGACATCCTCCCCGGGGAGCTGTTTTTT. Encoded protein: CASSQARDILPGELFF.

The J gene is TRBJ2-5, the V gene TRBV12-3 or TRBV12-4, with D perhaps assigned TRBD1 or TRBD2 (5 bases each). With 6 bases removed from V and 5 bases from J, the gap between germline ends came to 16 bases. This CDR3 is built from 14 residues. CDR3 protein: CASSSWSEGETQYF. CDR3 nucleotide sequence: TGTGCCAGCAGCTCTTGGAGCGAGGGGGAGACCCAGTACTTC.

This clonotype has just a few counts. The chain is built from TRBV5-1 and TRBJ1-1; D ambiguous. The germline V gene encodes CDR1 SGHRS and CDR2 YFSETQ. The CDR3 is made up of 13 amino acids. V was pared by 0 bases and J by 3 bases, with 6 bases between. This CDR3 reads CASSLVQYTEAFF. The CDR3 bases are TGCGCCAGCAGCTTGGTACAATACACTGAAGCTTTCTTT.

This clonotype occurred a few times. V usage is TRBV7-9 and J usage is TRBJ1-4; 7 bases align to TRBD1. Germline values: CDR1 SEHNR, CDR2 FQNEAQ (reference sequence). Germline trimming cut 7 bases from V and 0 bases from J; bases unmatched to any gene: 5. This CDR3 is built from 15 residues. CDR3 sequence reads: CASTTGTATNEKLFF. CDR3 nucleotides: TGTGCCAGCACCACGGGGACAGCAACTAATGAAAAACTGTTTTTT.

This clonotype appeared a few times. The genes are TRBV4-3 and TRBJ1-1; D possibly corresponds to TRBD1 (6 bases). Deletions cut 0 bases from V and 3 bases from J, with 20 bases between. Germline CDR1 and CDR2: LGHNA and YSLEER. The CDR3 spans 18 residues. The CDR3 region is CASSQDPGAHRGDTEAFF. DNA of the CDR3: TGCGCCAGCAGCCAAGATCCGGGGGCCCACAGAGGAGACACTGAAGCTTTCTTT.

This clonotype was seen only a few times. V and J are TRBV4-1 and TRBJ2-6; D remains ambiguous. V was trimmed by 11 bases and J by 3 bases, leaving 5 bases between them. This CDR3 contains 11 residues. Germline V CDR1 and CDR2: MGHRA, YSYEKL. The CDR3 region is CAVVGANVLTF. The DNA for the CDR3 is TGCGCCGTGGTTGGGGCCAACGTCCTGACTTTC.

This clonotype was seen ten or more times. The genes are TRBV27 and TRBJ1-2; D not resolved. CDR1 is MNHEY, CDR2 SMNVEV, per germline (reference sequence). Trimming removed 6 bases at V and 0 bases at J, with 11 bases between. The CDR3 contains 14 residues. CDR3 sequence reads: CASRGLTSNYGYTF. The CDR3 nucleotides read TGTGCCAGCAGGGGCCTTACTTCTAACTATGGCTACACCTTC.

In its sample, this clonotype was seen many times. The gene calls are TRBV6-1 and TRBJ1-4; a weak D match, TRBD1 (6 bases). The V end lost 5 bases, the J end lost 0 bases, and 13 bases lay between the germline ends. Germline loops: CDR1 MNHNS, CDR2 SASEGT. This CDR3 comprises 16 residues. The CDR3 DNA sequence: TGTGCCAGCAGTCCCAGGACAGACGCAACTAATGAAAAACTGTTTTTT. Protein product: CASSPRTDATNEKLFF.

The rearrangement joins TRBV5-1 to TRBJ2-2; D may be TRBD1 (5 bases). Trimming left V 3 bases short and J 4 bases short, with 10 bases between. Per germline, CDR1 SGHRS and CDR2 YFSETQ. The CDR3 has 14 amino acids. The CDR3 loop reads CASSSDSPTGELFF. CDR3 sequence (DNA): TGCGCCAGCAGCTCCGACAGTCCCACCGGGGAGCTGTTTTTT.

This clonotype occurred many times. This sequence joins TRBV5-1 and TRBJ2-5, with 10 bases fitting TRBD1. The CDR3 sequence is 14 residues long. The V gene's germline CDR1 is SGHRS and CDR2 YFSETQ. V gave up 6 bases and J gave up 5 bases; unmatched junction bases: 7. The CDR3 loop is CASTGQGLQETQYF. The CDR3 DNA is TGCGCCAGCACGGGACAGGGGCTACAGGAGACCCAGTACTTC. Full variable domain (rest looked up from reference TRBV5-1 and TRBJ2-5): KAGVTQTPRYLIKTRGQQVTLSCSPISGHRSVSWYQQTPGQGLQFLFEYFSETQRNKGNFPGRFSGRQFSNSRSEMNVSTLELGDSALYLCASTGQGLQETQYFGPGTRLLVL.

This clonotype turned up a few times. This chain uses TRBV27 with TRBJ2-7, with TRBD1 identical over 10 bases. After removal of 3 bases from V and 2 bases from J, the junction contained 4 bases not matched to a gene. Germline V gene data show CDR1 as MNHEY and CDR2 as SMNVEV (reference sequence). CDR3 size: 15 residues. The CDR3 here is CASSFRDRGAYEQYF. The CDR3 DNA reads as TGTGCCAGCAGTTTCCGGGACAGGGGTGCCTACGAGCAGTACTTC.

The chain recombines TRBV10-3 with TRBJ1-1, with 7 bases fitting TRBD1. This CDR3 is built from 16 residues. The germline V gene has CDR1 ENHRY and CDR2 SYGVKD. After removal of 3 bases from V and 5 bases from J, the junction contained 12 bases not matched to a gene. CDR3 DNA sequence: TGTGCCATCAGTGATCCGAACCGCAGGGGGGGGACTGAAGCTTTCTTT. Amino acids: CAISDPNRRGGTEAFF.

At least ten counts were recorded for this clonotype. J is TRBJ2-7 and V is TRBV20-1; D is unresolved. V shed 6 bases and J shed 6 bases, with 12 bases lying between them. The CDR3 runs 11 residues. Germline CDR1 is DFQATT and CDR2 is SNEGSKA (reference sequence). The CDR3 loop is CSAFSDIEQYF. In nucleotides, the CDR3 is TGCAGTGCGTTCTCGGATATCGAGCAGTACTTC.

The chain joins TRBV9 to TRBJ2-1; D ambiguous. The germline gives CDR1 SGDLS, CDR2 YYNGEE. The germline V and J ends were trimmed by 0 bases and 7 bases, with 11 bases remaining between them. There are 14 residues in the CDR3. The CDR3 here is CASSVDLVMNEQFF. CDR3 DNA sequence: TGTGCCAGCAGCGTAGACCTAGTTATGAATGAGCAGTTCTTC. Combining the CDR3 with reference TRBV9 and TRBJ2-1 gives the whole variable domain DSGVTQTPKHLITATGQRVTLRCSPRSGDLSVYWYQQSLDQGLQFLIQYYNGEERAKGNILERFSAQQFPDLHSELNLSSLELGDSALYFCASSVDLVMNEQFFGPGTRLTVL.

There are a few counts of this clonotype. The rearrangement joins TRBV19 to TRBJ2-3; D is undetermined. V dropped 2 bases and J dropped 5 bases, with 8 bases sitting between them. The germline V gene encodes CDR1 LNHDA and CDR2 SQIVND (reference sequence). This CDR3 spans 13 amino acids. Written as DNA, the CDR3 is TGTGCCAGTAGTATAATTCCCGGAGATACGCAGTATTTT. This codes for CASSIIPGDTQYF.

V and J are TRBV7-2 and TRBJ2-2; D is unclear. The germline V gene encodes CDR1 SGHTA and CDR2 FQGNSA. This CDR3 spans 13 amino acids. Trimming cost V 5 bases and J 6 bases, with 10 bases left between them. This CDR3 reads CASSPQRPGELFF. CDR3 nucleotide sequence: TGTGCCAGCAGCCCGCAGAGACCCGGGGAGCTGTTTTTT.

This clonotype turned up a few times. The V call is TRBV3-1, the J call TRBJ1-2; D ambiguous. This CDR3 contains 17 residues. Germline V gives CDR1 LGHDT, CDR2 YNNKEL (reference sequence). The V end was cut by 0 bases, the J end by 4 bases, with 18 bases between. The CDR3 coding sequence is TGTGCCAGCAGCCAAGACATCGCTACCCCAGCCTTCTATGGCTACACCTTC. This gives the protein CASSQDIATPAFYGYTF.

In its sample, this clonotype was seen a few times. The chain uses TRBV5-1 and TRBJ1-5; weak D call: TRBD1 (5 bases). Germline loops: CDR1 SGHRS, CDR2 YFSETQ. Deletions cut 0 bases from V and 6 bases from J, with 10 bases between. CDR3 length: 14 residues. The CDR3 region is CASSLGGMGQPQHF. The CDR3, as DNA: TGCGCCAGCAGCTTGGGGGGGATGGGTCAGCCCCAGCATTTT.